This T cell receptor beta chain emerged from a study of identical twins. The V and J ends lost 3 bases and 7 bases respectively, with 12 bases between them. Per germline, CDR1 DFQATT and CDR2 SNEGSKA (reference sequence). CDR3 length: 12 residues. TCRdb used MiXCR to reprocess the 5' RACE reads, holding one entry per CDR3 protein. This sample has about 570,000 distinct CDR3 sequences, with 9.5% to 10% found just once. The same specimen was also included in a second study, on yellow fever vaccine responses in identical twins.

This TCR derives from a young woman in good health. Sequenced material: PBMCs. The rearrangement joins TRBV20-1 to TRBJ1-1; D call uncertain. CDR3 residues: CSASDEMYEAFF. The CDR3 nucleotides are TGCAGTGCTAGTGACGAAATGTATGAAGCTTTCTTT.